This T cell receptor beta chain was sequenced for a study of cytomegalovirus exposure and HLA in healthy donors. Profiling relied on immunoSEQ multiplex PCR, and the TCRdb table lists in-frame clones only, not all of them. The table has a few hundred thousand clones, approximately 86% seen once. Material for sequencing was PBMCs. The origin of this receptor is a woman aged 18-35 years in good health and CMV-seronegative.

The CDR3 spells CASSLWPFQVDTQYF. For the CDR3, the DNA is TGTGCCAGCAGCTTATGGCCCTTCCAGGTGGATACGCAGTATTTT. V and J are TRBV11-2 and TRBJ2-3; D uncertain. This CDR3 has 15 residues. Germline CDR1 and CDR2: SGHAT and FQNNGV. Trimming left V 2 bases short and J 6 bases short, with 15 bases between.